The next 25 T cell receptor beta chains were all read from a single sample in a study of PD-1 blockade in mismatch repair-deficient tumors. The protocol was immunoSEQ multiplex PCR, while the TCRdb copy is restricted to in-frame clones and leaves out a portion. The sample has about 68,000 clones; 70% to 80% are singletons. The sample here was peripheral blood, taken 2 weeks after starting pembrolizumab. Receptors originate from an adult with mismatch repair-deficient cancer.

The chain couples TRBV15 to TRBJ2-2; D could derive from TRBD1 or TRBD2 (6 bases each). This CDR3 spans 17 amino acids. Trimming took 0 bases from V and 1 from J, leaving 12 bases between them. Germline V gives CDR1 LNHNV, CDR2 YYDKDF (reference sequence). CDR3 coding DNA: TGTGCCACCAGCAGAGATGGAGGGGGTGGGAACACCGGGGAGCTGTTTTTT. The encoded protein is CATSRDGGGGNTGELFF.

This chain uses TRBV20-1 with TRBJ2-1; 8 nucleotides align to TRBD2. Germline V gives CDR1 DFQATT, CDR2 SNEGSKA (reference sequence). V lost 5 bases, J lost 10 bases, and 4 bases stayed unmatched. The CDR3 runs 11 residues. The CDR3 reads CSAVAGYEQFF. The CDR3 DNA reads TGCAGTGCTGTAGCGGGATACGAGCAGTTCTTC.

This clone has more than one count but fewer than ten. The genes are TRBV2 and TRBJ2-7, with D unresolved. Germline-derived CDR1 and CDR2 are SNHLY and FYNNEI. The CDR3 covers 14 residues. The V gene lost 2 bases and the J gene lost 0 bases, with 8 bases spanning the gap. CDR3 sequence: CASSEPVSSYEQYF. The CDR3 region has the DNA TGTGCCAGCAGTGAACCGGTAAGCTCCTACGAGCAGTACTTC.

V and J are TRBV19 and TRBJ1-5; 8 nucleotides line up with TRBD1. CDR3 length: 14 amino acids. J was trimmed by 4 bases and V by 6 bases; bases with no gene match: 5. The germline V gene encodes CDR1 LNHDA and CDR2 SQIVND (reference sequence). Here the CDR3 reads CASSRTGTNQPQHF. CDR3 coding DNA: TGTGCCAGTAGCCGGACAGGGACAAATCAGCCCCAGCATTTT.

This clone showed up just a few times. The chain recombines TRBV27 with TRBJ1-1; 7 bases match TRBD1. This CDR3 spans 16 amino acids. CDR1 is MNHEY and CDR2 is SMNVEV in the germline V gene (reference sequence). V lost 8 bases to trimming and J lost 1 base; unmatched junction nucleotides: 13. The CDR3 spells CASRPRGGSGNTEAFF. The DNA for the CDR3 is TGTGCCAGCCGTCCCAGGGGGGGGTCTGGGAACACTGAAGCTTTCTTT.

This chain joins TRBV18 and TRBJ1-2; 12 nucleotides line up with TRBD1. From germline, CDR1 is KGHSH and CDR2 LQKENI. This CDR3 region has 15 residues. The trim removed 6 bases at V and 4 bases at J, leaving 6 bases unmatched. The chain's CDR3 is CASSSGTGGGYGYTF. The CDR3 region has the DNA TGTGCCAGCTCTTCCGGGACAGGGGGCGGCTATGGCTACACCTTC.

This chain uses TRBV9 with TRBJ2-6; 7 positions agree with TRBD1. The CDR3 contains 18 residues. The germline V gene has CDR1 SGDLS and CDR2 YYNGEE. V trimming: 1 base; J trimming: 0 bases; junction bases outside the gene matches: 7. CDR3: CASSVLTGFFSGANVLTF. The CDR3 DNA reads as TGTGCCAGCAGCGTATTGACAGGGTTCTTCTCTGGGGCCAACGTCCTGACTTTC.

For the CDR3, the DNA is TGTGCCAGCAGTGAAGGGCAGGGGAACTCTGGGGCCAACGTCCTGACTTTC. Protein: CASSEGQGNSGANVLTF. This rearrangement joins TRBV6-1 to TRBJ2-6; perhaps TRBD1 as D (6 bases). V gave up 1 base and J gave up 0 bases, with 10 bases separating them. Germline V lookup: CDR1 MNHNS, CDR2 SASEGT. The CDR3 loop spans 17 amino acids.

This rearrangement joins TRBV19 to TRBJ2-2; D gene uncertain. V was clipped by 5 bases and J by 4 bases, with 14 bases between them. The CDR3 extends over 15 amino acids. Per the germline V gene, CDR1 is LNHDA and CDR2 is SQIVND (reference sequence). In DNA form, the CDR3 reads TGTGCCAGTAGTCCTACTCCACCGGGCACCGGGGAGCTGTTTTTT. It is translated as CASSPTPPGTGELFF.

The V gene is TRBV6-1, the J gene TRBJ2-7; maybe TRBD2 (6 bases). The germline gives CDR1 MNHNS, CDR2 SASEGT. The V and J ends lost 8 bases and 5 bases respectively, with 7 bases between them. The CDR3 consists of 10 residues. This CDR3 is CASRGNEQYF. The CDR3 DNA sequence: TGTGCCAGCCGGGGGAACGAGCAGTACTTC.

The chain employs TRBV27 and TRBJ1-5, with D perhaps TRBD1 (5 bases). V lost 2 bases and J lost 0, with 17 bases in between. The CDR3 is 18 amino acids. CDR1 MNHEY and CDR2 SMNVEV come from the germline V gene (reference sequence). The CDR3 region has the DNA TGTGCCAGCAGTTTAAGTTGGGACGGATACTATAGCAATCAGCCCCAGCATTTT. It encodes CASSLSWDGYYSNQPQHF.

The J gene is TRBJ2-5, the V gene TRBV7-9; weak D call: TRBD1 (6 bases). The V end lost 5 bases, the J end lost 1 base, and 20 bases lay between the germline ends. CDR3 length equals 17 residues. The germline V gene has CDR1 SEHNR and CDR2 FQNEAQ (reference sequence). CDR3 nucleotides: TGTGCCAGCAGCCGAACTACTCCGGACAGCAGCCAAGAGACCCAGTACTTC. Protein product: CASSRTTPDSSQETQYF.

This clone was counted between two and nine times. The gene calls are TRBV7-2 and TRBJ1-3; 8 bases match TRBD1. CDR3 size: 17 residues. CDR1 is SGHTA and CDR2 is FQGNSA in the germline V gene. V lost 2 bases, J lost 4 bases, and 10 bases stayed unmatched. The CDR3: CASSLNPQGVAGNTIYF. CDR3 in DNA: TGTGCCAGCAGCTTAAACCCACAGGGGGTTGCAGGAAACACCATATATTTT.

The chain couples TRBV5-1 to TRBJ2-1; maybe TRBD2 (5 bases). The V end was cut by 1 base, the J end by 6 bases, with 11 bases between. Germline-derived CDR1 and CDR2 are SGHRS and YFSETQ. This CDR3 region has 14 residues. The CDR3: CASSLTGLPNEQFF. The CDR3, as DNA: TGCGCCAGCAGCTTGACTGGACTCCCCAATGAGCAGTTCTTC.

This clone has just a few counts. V and J are TRBV5-8 and TRBJ2-7, with TRBD2 as a possible D gene (6 bases). CDR3 length: 15 amino acids. Trimming stripped 0 bases from V and 6 bases from J, with 16 bases between. Germline lookup yields CDR1 SGHTS and CDR2 YDEGEE. CDR3 bases: TGTGCCAGCAGCTTGGGTGGGGGGAGACCCCTCGAGCAGTACTTC. Its protein product is CASSLGGGRPLEQYF.

The chain couples TRBV11-3 to TRBJ1-4; D is unresolved. The V gene lost 1 base and the J gene lost 2 bases, with 5 bases spanning the gap. The CDR3 spans 14 residues. From germline, CDR1 is SGHNT and CDR2 YENEEA. The CDR3 DNA is TGTGCCAGCAGCTTAGGGCGGACTAATGAAAAACTGTTTTTT. Protein sequence: CASSLGRTNEKLFF. The variable domain in full, with the rest retrieved from reference TRBV11-3 and TRBJ1-4, is EAGVVQSPRYKIIEKKQPVAFWCNPISGHNTLYWYLQNLGQGPELLIRYENEEAVDDSQLPKDRFSAERLKGVDSTLKIQPAELGDSAVYLCASSLGRTNEKLFFGSGTQLSVL.

The gene calls are TRBV6-5 and TRBJ2-1; D unclear. The CDR3 is 13 residues long. Trimming stripped 2 bases from V and 6 bases from J, with 8 bases between. The germline V gene has CDR1 MNHEY and CDR2 SVGAGI. The CDR3 loop is CASSYRAGNEQFF. Written as DNA, the CDR3 is TGTGCCAGCAGTTACCGAGCAGGCAATGAGCAGTTCTTC.

In its sample, this clone was seen a few times. The CDR3 nucleotides read TGTGCCAGCAGCTTTAGGGGGTATGGCTACACCTTC. It translates to CASSFRGYGYTF. The chain combines TRBV7-2 with TRBJ1-2, with D possibly matching TRBD1 (6 bases). V lost 3 bases to trimming and J lost 5 bases, with 7 bases between them. The length of the CDR3 is 12 residues. CDR1 SGHTA and CDR2 FQGNSA come from the germline V gene.

This chain links TRBV7-9 with TRBJ2-1; D possibly corresponds to TRBD2 (5 bases). The CDR3 is 15 residues long. Per the germline V gene, CDR1 is SEHNR and CDR2 is FQNEAQ (reference sequence). The V end lost 5 bases, the J end lost 8 bases, and 19 bases lay between the germline ends. CDR3 in amino acids: CASSDSDSRYYEQFF. CDR3 bases: TGTGCCAGCAGCGATTCGGACTCCCGGTACTATGAGCAGTTCTTC.

The J gene is TRBJ2-7, the V gene TRBV30, with a possible D match to TRBD1 (6 bases). The CDR3 has 11 residues. The V end was cut by 8 bases, the J end by 6 bases, with 14 bases between. Per germline, CDR1 GTSNPN and CDR2 SVGIG (reference sequence). The CDR3 DNA reads TGTGCCGGTCAGGGGTTGGCCGAGCAGTACTTC. It translates to CAGQGLAEQYF.

The chain has TRBV5-1 and TRBJ2-7, with TRBD1 as a possible D gene (5 bases). Trimming stripped 7 bases from V and 3 bases from J, with 23 bases between. The CDR3 runs to 16 residues. The V gene's germline CDR1 is SGHRS and CDR2 YFSETQ. This chain's CDR3 is CASQSGWTNRFYEQYF. The CDR3 DNA is TGCGCCAGCCAGTCCGGGTGGACAAATCGATTCTACGAGCAGTACTTC.

The V call is TRBV6-5, the J call TRBJ2-7, with 9 bases aligning to TRBD1. This CDR3 contains 15 residues. With 7 bases clipped from V and 3 bases from J, the junction kept 10 bases outside the gene matches. Germline-derived CDR1 and CDR2 are MNHEY and SVGAGI. The CDR3 region has the DNA TGTGCCAGCAACCCAAGGGGACAGGGACTCTACGAGCAGTACTTC. This encodes CASNPRGQGLYEQYF.

The chain employs TRBV5-4 and TRBJ2-7; 13 bases fit TRBD2. V was pared by 3 bases and J by 4 bases, with 7 bases of the junction left unmatched. Germline V CDR1 and CDR2: SGHNT, YYREEE (reference sequence). The CDR3 totals 16 residues. Here the CDR3 reads CASSSGLAGADYEQYF. The DNA for the CDR3 is TGTGCCAGCAGCTCCGGACTAGCGGGAGCCGATTACGAGCAGTACTTC.

This chain links TRBV19 with TRBJ2-3; possible D gene TRBD2, 6 bases. The CDR3 is 20 amino acids. Germline V lookup: CDR1 LNHDA, CDR2 SQIVND (reference sequence). V lost 6 bases and J lost 1, with 29 bases in between. The CDR3 sequence is CASSYHRGSFGRDRTDTQYF. DNA of the CDR3: TGTGCCAGTAGCTACCATAGGGGCTCCTTCGGGCGGGACCGCACAGATACGCAGTATTTT.

A remark on this clone: The sample holds other DNA sequences that translate to the same CDR3. The chain has TRBV6-6 and TRBJ2-7; D not certain. Trimming removed 6 bases from V and 7 bases from J, with 10 bases in between. Germline V gene data show CDR1 as MNHNY and CDR2 as SVGAGI (reference sequence). This CDR3 is built from 11 residues. The CDR3 nucleotides read TGTGCCAGCAGCAGCCCTACGGAGCAGTACTTC. Amino acid sequence: CASSSPTEQYF.